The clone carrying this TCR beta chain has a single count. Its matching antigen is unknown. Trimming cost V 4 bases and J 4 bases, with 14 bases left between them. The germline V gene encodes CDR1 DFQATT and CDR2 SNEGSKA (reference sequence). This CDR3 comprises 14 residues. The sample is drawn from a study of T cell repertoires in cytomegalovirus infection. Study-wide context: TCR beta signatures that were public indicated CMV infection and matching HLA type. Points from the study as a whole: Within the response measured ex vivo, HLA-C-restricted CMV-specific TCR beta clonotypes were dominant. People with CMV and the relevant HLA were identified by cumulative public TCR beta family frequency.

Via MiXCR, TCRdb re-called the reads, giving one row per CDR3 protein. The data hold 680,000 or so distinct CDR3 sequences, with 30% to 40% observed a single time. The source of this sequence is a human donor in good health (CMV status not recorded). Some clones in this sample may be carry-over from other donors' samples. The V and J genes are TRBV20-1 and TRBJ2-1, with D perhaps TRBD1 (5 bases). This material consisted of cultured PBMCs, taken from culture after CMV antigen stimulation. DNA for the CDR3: TGCAGTGCTACCGGTTTGGGGCCTTACAATGAGCAGTTCTTC. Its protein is CSATGLGPYNEQFF.